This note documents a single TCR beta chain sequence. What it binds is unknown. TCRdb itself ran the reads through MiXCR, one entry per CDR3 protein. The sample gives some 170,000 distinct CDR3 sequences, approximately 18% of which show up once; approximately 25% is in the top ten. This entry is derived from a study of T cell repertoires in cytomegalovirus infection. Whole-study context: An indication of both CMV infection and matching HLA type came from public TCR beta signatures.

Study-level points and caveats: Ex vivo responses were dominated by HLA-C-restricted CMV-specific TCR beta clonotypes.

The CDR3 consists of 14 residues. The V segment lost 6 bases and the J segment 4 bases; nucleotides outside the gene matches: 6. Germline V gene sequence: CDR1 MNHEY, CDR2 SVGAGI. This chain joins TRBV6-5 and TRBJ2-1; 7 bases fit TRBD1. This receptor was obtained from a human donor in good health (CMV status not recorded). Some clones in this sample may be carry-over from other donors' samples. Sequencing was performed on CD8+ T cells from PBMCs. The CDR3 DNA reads TGTGCCAGCAGCCGGGACAGACCTTACAATGAGCAGTTCTTC. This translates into CASSRDRPYNEQFF.